A few counts support the clone carrying this T cell receptor beta chain. Its antigen is not known. V was pared by 2 bases and J by 10 bases, with 3 bases of the junction left unmatched. The CDR3 covers 13 residues. Germline V gives CDR1 MGHDK, CDR2 SYGVNS. Library preparation for TCR beta used quantitative 5'-RACE with molecular barcodes. TCRdb redid the calling of the 5' RACE reads with MiXCR, one entry per CDR3 protein. The sample holds some 130,000 distinct CDR3 sequences; more than 15% are singletons and the top ten take approximately 30%. The sample is drawn from a study of CD8 T cells in ankylosing spondylitis. Study-level points and caveats: In ankylosing spondylitis blood, a motif of roughly eight highly homologous TCR beta variants appeared characteristic. Relatively scarce in peripheral blood, disease-linked clones were CD8+. From matched ankylosing spondylitis synovial fluid, disease-linked clones were reportedly recovered at significantly enriched levels.

This clonotype originated in a male donor with ankylosing spondylitis. Sequencing input: blood, either unsorted or a sorted T cell fraction (not recorded which). This chain connects TRBV25-1 to TRBJ2-1; 9 nucleotides align to TRBD2. The CDR3 reads CASSEVLAGEQFF. The CDR3 DNA sequence: TGTGCCAGCAGTGAAGTTCTAGCGGGGGAGCAGTTCTTC.